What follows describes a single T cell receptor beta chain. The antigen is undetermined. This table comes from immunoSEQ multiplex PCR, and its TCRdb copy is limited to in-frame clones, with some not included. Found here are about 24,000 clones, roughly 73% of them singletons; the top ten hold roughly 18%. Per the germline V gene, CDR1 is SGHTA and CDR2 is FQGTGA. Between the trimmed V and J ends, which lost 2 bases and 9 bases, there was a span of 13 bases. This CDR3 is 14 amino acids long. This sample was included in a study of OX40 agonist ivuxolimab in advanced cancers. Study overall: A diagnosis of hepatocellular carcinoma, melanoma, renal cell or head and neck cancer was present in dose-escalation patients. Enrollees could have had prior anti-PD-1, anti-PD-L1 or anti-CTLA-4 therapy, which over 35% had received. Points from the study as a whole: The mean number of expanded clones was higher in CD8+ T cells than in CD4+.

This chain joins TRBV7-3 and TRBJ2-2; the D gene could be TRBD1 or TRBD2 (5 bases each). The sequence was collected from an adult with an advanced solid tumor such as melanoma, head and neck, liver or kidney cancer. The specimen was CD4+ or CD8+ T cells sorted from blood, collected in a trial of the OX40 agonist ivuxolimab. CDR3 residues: CASSLAGTSRELFF. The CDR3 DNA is TGTGCCAGCAGCTTAGCCGGGACGAGTAGGGAGCTGTTTTTT.